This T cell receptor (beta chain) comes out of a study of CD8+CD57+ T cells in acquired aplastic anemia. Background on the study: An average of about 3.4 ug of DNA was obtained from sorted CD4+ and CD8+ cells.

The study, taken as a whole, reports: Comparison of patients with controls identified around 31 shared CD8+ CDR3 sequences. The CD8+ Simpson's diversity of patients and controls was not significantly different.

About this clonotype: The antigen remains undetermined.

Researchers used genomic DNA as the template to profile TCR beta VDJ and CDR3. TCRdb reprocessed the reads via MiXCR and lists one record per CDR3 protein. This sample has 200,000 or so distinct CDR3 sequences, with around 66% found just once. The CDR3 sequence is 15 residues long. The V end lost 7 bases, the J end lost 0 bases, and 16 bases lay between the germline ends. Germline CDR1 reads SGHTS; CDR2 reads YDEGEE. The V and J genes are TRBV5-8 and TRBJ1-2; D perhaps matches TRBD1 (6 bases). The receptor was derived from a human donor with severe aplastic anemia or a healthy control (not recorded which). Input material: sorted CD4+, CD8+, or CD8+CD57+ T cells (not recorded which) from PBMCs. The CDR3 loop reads CASPGGSTSNYGYTF. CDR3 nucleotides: TGTGCCAGCCCCGGGGGCAGTACTTCTAACTATGGCTACACCTTC.